This T cell receptor beta chain was sequenced during a study of Graves' ophthalmopathy and Graves' hyperthyroidism. Trimming removed 5 bases from V and 4 bases from J; junction bases left unmatched: 4. From germline, CDR1 is SQVTM and CDR2 ANQGSEA. There are 12 residues in the CDR3. Researchers took RNA transcripts and amplified TCR beta CDR3 regions from them. The authors performed first-round RT-PCR with HTBI primers and then a second-round multiplex PCR. A single record per CDR3 protein comes from TCRdb applying MiXCR to the multiplex PCR reads. The sample gives around 1.1 million distinct CDR3 sequences, around a third of which show up once; around 10% is in the top ten. This clonotype showed up many times. What it binds is unknown. Study-level points and caveats: The majority of expanded thyroid clonotypes above 0.001 frequency also occurred in blood.

The chain links TRBV29-1 to TRBJ1-1; 7 bases are shared with TRBD1. The sequence was collected from an adult man with Graves' hyperthyroidism. The sequencing sample was made of peripheral blood or thyroid tissue (not recorded which). CDR3 loop: CSVRQGATEAFF. CDR3 nucleotide sequence: TGCAGCGTTCGACAGGGTGCCACTGAAGCTTTCTTT. The variable domain in full, with the rest retrieved from reference TRBV29-1 and TRBJ1-1, is SAVISQKPSRDICQRGTSLTIQCQVDSQVTMMFWYRQQPGQSLTLIATANQGSEATYESGFVIDKFPISRPNLTFSTLTVSNMSPEDSSIYLCSVRQGATEAFFGQGTRLTVV.